These T cell receptor beta chains were read from a single sample in a study of cytomegalovirus exposure and HLA in healthy donors. Profiling relied on immunoSEQ multiplex PCR, and the TCRdb table lists in-frame clones only, not all of them. The table shows approximately 120,000 clones, with 74% occurring only once. The source material was PBMCs. These receptors were obtained from a woman aged 45-65 years in good health and CMV-seropositive. Both conserved end residues are part of each CDR3. D genes are given only for firm matches. Clone size is stated in some rows and not others, as once, few, many or a class when expanded.

TRBJ1-2,TRBD1,TRBV5-4,-,CASSKTGGNYGYTF,TGTGCCAGCAGCAAGACAGGGGGCAACTATGGCTACACCTTC
TRBJ2-1,TRBD2,TRBV5-4,-,CASSSRTSGVYNEQFF,TGTGCCAGCAGCTCCCGGACTAGCGGGGTATACAATGAGCAGTTCTTC
TRBJ2-2,-,TRBV7-9,-,CAYRGLSRNTGELFF,TGTGCCTACCGGGGGTTGAGCAGGAACACCGGGGAGCTGTTTTTT
TRBJ1-6,-,TRBV2,-,CASSGQPSSLTLHF,TGTGCCAGCAGTGGGCAACCCTCTAGTCTAACCCTCCACTTT
TRBJ2-1,-,TRBV5-1,-,CASSLEGVIENEQFF,TGCGCCAGCAGCTTGGAGGGGGTCATAGAGAATGAGCAGTTCTTC
TRBJ1-3,TRBD1,TRBV6-5,-,CASRTPGQGNTIYF,TGTGCCAGCAGAACCCCGGGACAGGGGAACACCATATATTTT
TRBJ2-2,TRBD2,TRBV5-5,few,CASSLIAGTNTGELFF,TGTGCCAGCAGCTTGATAGCGGGGACGAACACCGGGGAGCTGTTTTTT
TRBJ2-1,TRBD2,TRBV11-1,few,CASSLGGGVYNEQFF,TGTGCCAGCAGCTTAGGCGGGGGGGTTTACAATGAGCAGTTCTTC
TRBJ2-7,-,TRBV19,-,CASSTPSASLYEQYF,TGTGCCAGTAGTACCCCTTCAGCGAGTCTCTACGAGCAGTACTTC
TRBJ1-5,TRBD1,TRBV12-5,-,CASGSGQGQGSGQPQHF,TGTGCTAGTGGTTCCGGACAGGGACAGGGGTCGGGTCAGCCCCAGCATTTT
TRBJ2-7,-,TRBV29-1,-,CSVSPRTEGEQYF,TGCAGCGTTAGTCCCCGGACAGAGGGCGAGCAGTACTTC
TRBJ2-3,-,TRBV7-2,-,CASSLVGTGDWDTQYF,TGTGCCAGCAGCTTAGTCGGGACTGGAGATTGGGATACGCAGTATTTT
TRBJ2-5,-,TRBV5-8,-,CASSLAGETQYF,TGTGCCAGCAGCTTAGCGGGAGAGACCCAGTACTTC
TRBJ2-6,-,TRBV10-3,-,CAISELAGGTGANVLTF,TGTGCCATCAGTGAGTTGGCAGGGGGGACTGGGGCCAACGTCCTGACTTTC
TRBJ2-1,TRBD2,TRBV25-1,-,CASSYAGGLGNEQFF,TGTGCCAGCAGTTACGCGGGGGGTTTGGGGAATGAGCAGTTCTTC
TRBJ2-3,-,TRBV7-2,-,CASSLIPRYRPDTQYF,TGTGCCAGCAGCTTAATCCCGAGATACAGGCCAGATACGCAGTATTTT
TRBJ1-6,-,TRBV15,-,CATSRGRSSNSPLHF,TGTGCCACCAGCAGAGGGAGGTCCTCGAATTCACCCCTCCACTTT
TRBJ2-7,TRBD1,TRBV4-3,medium-sized,CASSQMGQGSYEQYF,TGCGCCAGCAGCCAGATGGGACAGGGCTCCTACGAGCAGTACTTC
TRBJ1-1,-,TRBV5-1,-,CASSLASTDTEAFF,TGCGCCAGCAGCTTGGCCTCGACAGATACTGAAGCTTTCTTT
TRBJ1-2,TRBD1,TRBV29-1,-,CSVEGGTGGGYGYTF,TGCAGCGTTGAAGGTGGGACAGGGGGGGGGTATGGCTACACCTTC
TRBJ2-3,TRBD2,TRBV2,-,CASSGGTSRSTDTQYF,TGTGCCAGCAGCGGAGGGACTAGTAGGAGCACAGATACGCAGTATTTT
TRBJ2-1,-,TRBV5-1,-,CASNPSGNYNEQFF,TGCGCCAGCAACCCCTCGGGTAATTACAATGAGCAGTTCTTC
TRBJ2-7,-,TRBV5-4,-,CASSLEGGFNYEQYF,TGTGCCAGCAGCTTGGAGGGGGGGTTCAACTACGAGCAGTACTTC
TRBJ2-5,-,TRBV6-1,-,CASSEAGGSETQYF,TGTGCCAGCAGTGAAGCGGGGGGATCAGAGACCCAGTACTTC
TRBJ2-1,-,TRBV6-1,-,CASSEMSTYNEQFF,TGTGCCAGCAGTGAAATGTCCACCTACAATGAGCAGTTCTTC
TRBJ2-3,TRBD2,TRBV13,few,CASSSSGESSTDTQYF,TGTGCCAGCAGCTCCAGCGGGGAATCTAGCACAGATACGCAGTATTTT
TRBJ2-5,-,TRBV20-1,once,CSADKEAQYF,TGCAGTGCTGATAAAGAGGCCCAGTACTTC
TRBJ2-5,-,TRBV30,-,CAWGGDQETQYF,TGTGCCTGGGGAGGGGACCAAGAGACCCAGTACTTC
TRBJ2-5,-,TRBV5-1,-,CASSFEETQYF,TGCGCCAGCAGCTTTGAGGAGACCCAGTACTTC
TRBJ1-2,TRBD1,TRBV5-4,-,CASSLSQGTFGYTF,TGTGCCAGCAGCTTGTCACAGGGGACCTTTGGCTACACCTTC
TRBJ2-1,TRBD2,TRBV10-3,-,CAISGRTSGGVHEQFF,TGTGCCATCAGTGGTCGGACTAGCGGGGGGGTGCATGAGCAGTTCTTC
TRBJ1-2,-,TRBV6-1,-,CASSEDYRNYGYTF,TGTGCCAGCAGTGAAGACTACCGTAACTATGGCTACACCTTC
TRBJ1-4,TRBD1,TRBV2,once,CASSESGTGVEKLFF,TGTGCCAGCAGTGAAAGTGGGACAGGGGTCGAAAAACTGTTTTTT
TRBJ1-1,-,TRBV2,few,CASSEQGNTEAFF,TGTGCCAGCAGTGAACAGGGGAACACTGAAGCTTTCTTT
TRBJ1-2,-,TRBV19,-,CASSIGSGYTF,TGTGCCAGTAGTATAGGTAGTGGCTACACCTTC
TRBJ2-7,TRBD1,TRBV4-3,-,CASSQDFGTGTYEQYF,TGCGCCAGCAGCCAAGACTTCGGGACAGGTACCTACGAGCAGTACTTC
TRBJ1-2,TRBD1,TRBV2,-,CASRGDSRDYGYTF,TGTGCCAGCAGAGGGGACAGCCGAGACTATGGCTACACCTTC
TRBJ2-7,TRBD1,TRBV7-9,once,CSSSFTGTGGGEQYF,TGTTCCAGCAGCTTCACCGGGACAGGGGGTGGCGAGCAGTACTTC
TRBJ2-1,TRBD2,TRBV5-5,-,CASSLVGGGNEQFF,TGTGCCAGCAGCTTGGTCGGCGGGGGGAATGAGCAGTTCTTC
TRBJ2-2,-,TRBV5-1,-,CASRASTTQNTGELFF,TGCGCCAGCAGGGCCTCGACTACGCAGAACACCGGGGAGCTGTTTTTT
TRBJ2-7,TRBD1,TRBV6-6,once,CASSYAGTGTYEQYF,TGTGCCAGCAGTTACGCCGGGACAGGGACCTACGAGCAGTACTTC
TRBJ2-5,-,TRBV5-4,-,CASSLDLDSFQETQYF,TGTGCCAGCAGCTTGGATTTGGACAGTTTCCAAGAGACCCAGTACTTC
TRBJ2-3,TRBD2,TRBV27,-,CASRSLAGAITDTQYF,TGTGCCAGCAGATCACTAGCGGGGGCTATCACAGATACGCAGTATTTT
TRBJ2-4,TRBD1,TRBV5-1,-,CASSLDRADIQYF,TGCGCCAGCAGCCTGGACAGGGCGGACATTCAGTACTTC
TRBJ2-5,TRBD1,TRBV19,-,CASSIWTGVIQETQYF,TGTGCCAGTAGTATATGGACAGGGGTGATTCAAGAGACCCAGTACTTC
TRBJ2-1,TRBD1,TRBV7-3,-,CASSYTGTGYLQFF,TGTGCCAGCAGCTATACCGGGACAGGGTATCTGCAGTTCTTC
TRBJ2-2,TRBD1,TRBV7-3,once,CASSPQGAGGELFF,TGTGCCAGCAGCCCCCAGGGGGCGGGCGGGGAGCTGTTTTTT
TRBJ2-5,TRBD1,TRBV6-1,-,CASSDRTGVFGETQYF,TGTGCCAGCAGTGATAGGACAGGGGTCTTTGGAGAGACCCAGTACTTC
TRBJ1-6,-,TRBV5-4,-,CASSNRQNSPLHF,TGTGCCAGCAGCAACCGACAGAATTCACCCCTCCACTTT
TRBJ2-3,TRBD1,TRBV13,-,CASSNRGAVTDTQYF,TGTGCCAGCAGTAACAGGGGAGCCGTCACAGATACGCAGTATTTT
TRBJ2-3,TRBD2,TRBV6-5,-,CASSYGTSAGTDTQYF,TGTGCCAGCAGTTACGGGACTAGCGCAGGCACAGATACGCAGTATTTT
TRBJ2-7,-,TRBV6-5,-,CASKPWSGYEQYF,TGTGCCAGCAAACCGTGGTCAGGCTACGAGCAGTACTTC
TRBJ2-1,-,TRBV7-9,-,CASKRRDNNEQFF,TGTGCCAGCAAAAGGAGGGATAACAATGAGCAGTTCTTC
TRBJ2-7,TRBD1,TRBV29-1,-,CSVGTVYEQYF,TGCAGCGTAGGGACAGTATACGAGCAGTACTTC
TRBJ1-1,-,TRBV6-5,-,CARPTTRGLNTEAFF,TGTGCCAGACCAACGACGAGAGGGTTGAACACTGAAGCTTTCTTT
TRBJ1-3,TRBD1,TRBV6-5,-,CAATGAGNTIYF,TGTGCCGCAACAGGGGCGGGAAACACCATATATTTT
TRBJ2-7,-,TRBV4-1,-,CASSQDPYYEQYF,TGCGCCAGCAGCCAAGACCCCTACTACGAGCAGTACTTC
TRBJ1-1,TRBD1,TRBV5-1,-,CASSSTTGGITEAFF,TGCGCCAGCAGCTCCACCACAGGGGGCATCACTGAAGCTTTCTTT
TRBJ2-7,-,TRBV11-2,few,CASSLRGGVYEQYF,TGTGCCAGCAGCTTAAGGGGTGGAGTTTACGAGCAGTACTTC
TRBJ1-3,TRBD1,TRBV5-1,few,CASSLAGQGAGNTIYF,TGCGCCAGCAGCTTGGCCGGTCAGGGGGCTGGAAACACCATATATTTT